These 12 T cell receptor beta chains came from one sample sequenced in a study of blood T cells in healthy people across ages. The use of a sample-barcoded 5' primer and a J-beta primer mix characterized a second PCR of about 7 to 12 cycles. TCRdb independently ran MiXCR on the 5' RACE reads; one entry per CDR3 protein. The table includes 700,000 to 850,000 distinct CDR3 sequences, under 40% detected once. The specimen was blood. The receptors stem from a young man in good health.

The genes are TRBV6-5 and TRBJ2-1; D remains unclear. Trimming took 2 bases from V and 4 from J, leaving 9 bases between them. CDR1 is MNHEY and CDR2 is SVGAGI in the germline V gene. The CDR3 consists of 14 residues. The CDR3 sequence: CASSYGKGYNEQFF. The CDR3 DNA reads as TGTGCCAGCAGTTACGGAAAAGGATACAATGAGCAGTTCTTC.

This chain uses TRBV5-1 with TRBJ2-3; D call uncertain. Per the germline V gene, CDR1 is SGHRS and CDR2 is YFSETQ. CDR3 length equals 16 residues. Trimming removed 4 bases from V and 0 bases from J, with 15 bases in between. The CDR3 DNA reads TGCGCCAGCAGCCCTCGGGTTCAGAGTAGCACAGATACGCAGTATTTT. Its translation: CASSPRVQSSTDTQYF.

The rearrangement uses TRBV21-1 and TRBJ1-5. TRBV21-1 has pseudogene status. The CDR3 is 16 residues long. CDR3 nucleotides: TGTGCCAGCAGCAAACTCGGCGTAAATAGCAATCAGCCCCAGCATTTT. Translating gives CASSKLGVNSNQPQHF.

The chain carries TRBV7-9 and TRBJ1-4; TRBD1 might be the D (5 bases). The V end lost 2 bases, the J end lost 8 bases, and 9 bases lay between the germline ends. The germline V gene has CDR1 SEHNR and CDR2 FQNEAQ (reference sequence). The CDR3 has 13 amino acids. CDR3: CASSLLGDEKLFF. DNA for the CDR3: TGTGCCAGCAGCTTATTGGGGGACGAAAAACTGTTTTTT.

The rearrangement links TRBV18 to TRBJ1-1, with a tentative D call TRBD1 (5 bases). V shed 5 bases and J shed 2 bases, with 9 bases lying between them. The CDR3 spans 13 residues. Germline-derived CDR1 and CDR2 are KGHSH and LQKENI. DNA for the CDR3: TGTGCCAGCTCAAAGGACATAAACACTGAAGCTTTCTTT. Translated: CASSKDINTEAFF.

This clonotype appeared a single time. A read error is possible here, since a much larger clone lies one base away. The chain couples TRBV20-1 to TRBJ2-1; D is ambiguous. Trimming removed 1 base from V and 7 bases from J, with 11 bases in between. The CDR3 has 13 amino acids. The germline V gene has CDR1 DFQATT and CDR2 SNEGSKA (reference sequence). In nucleotides, the CDR3 is TGCAGTGCTAGAGGATCGCCGGTAAATGAGCAGTTCTTC. Encoded protein: CSARGSPVNEQFF.

The J gene is TRBJ1-1, the V gene TRBV7-9; 7 nucleotides align to TRBD1. Trimming cost V 5 bases and J 2 bases; bases outside gene matches: 5. Germline CDR1 SEHNR, CDR2 FQNEAQ (reference sequence). CDR3 length: 14 residues. This CDR3 is CASSAGGGNTEAFF. Written as DNA, the CDR3 is TGTGCCAGCAGCGCAGGGGGAGGAAACACTGAAGCTTTCTTT.

This clonotype showed up many times. The V call is TRBV9, the J call TRBJ2-3; D is perhaps TRBD1 (5 bases). There are 16 residues in the CDR3. Trimming pared 0 bases from V and 0 bases from J, leaving 11 bases between. The germline CDR1 and CDR2 sequences are SGDLS and YYNGEE. This chain's CDR3 is CASSVAPQGSTDTQYF. As DNA, the CDR3 is TGTGCCAGCAGCGTAGCCCCCCAGGGCAGCACAGATACGCAGTATTTT.

This clonotype was seen repeatedly, ten times or more. The rearrangement uses TRBV12-3 or TRBV12-4 and TRBJ1-5; D possibly corresponds to TRBD1 (6 bases). This CDR3 spans 14 amino acids. V was clipped by 3 bases and J by 7 bases, with 13 bases between them. Written as DNA, the CDR3 is TGTGCCAGCAGTTTTTCGGGGGGCGGGCAGCCCCAGCATTTT. Its protein product is CASSFSGGGQPQHF.

The DNA of the CDR3 is TGTGCCAGCAGCCAAGTAGCTCAGGGGGCATACGAGCAGTACTTC. Protein product: CASSQVAQGAYEQYF. The rearrangement joins TRBV4-2 to TRBJ2-7, with 8 positions matching TRBD1. The germline gives CDR1 LGHNA, CDR2 YNFKEQ. V lost 1 base and J lost 4; bases outside the gene matches: 6. This CDR3 region has 15 residues.

The rearrangement links TRBV7-9 to TRBJ2-2, with 9 bases aligning to TRBD1. V gave up 5 bases and J gave up 2 bases; unmatched junction bases: 6. The CDR3 covers 16 residues. Per the germline V gene, CDR1 is SEHNR and CDR2 is FQNEAQ (reference sequence). CDR3: CASSRGTGSNTGELFF. The CDR3 DNA is TGTGCCAGCAGCAGAGGGACAGGGTCAAACACCGGGGAGCTGTTTTTT.

This clonotype was seen many times. The rearrangement links TRBV12-3 or TRBV12-4 to TRBJ2-7, with a possible D match to TRBD1 (5 bases). Deletions cut 6 bases from V and 2 bases from J, with 11 bases between. This CDR3 is 13 amino acids long. CDR3 residues: CASRNRLAYEQYF. The CDR3 nucleotides read TGTGCCAGCAGGAACAGGTTAGCCTACGAGCAGTACTTC.